The 9 T cell receptor beta chains given below trace back to one sample, sequenced in a study of graft-versus-host responses after intestinal transplantation. There were 200,000 CFSE-labeled responder cells plated together with 200,000 irradiated, violet-dye-labeled stimulator cells. Here immunoSEQ multiplex PCR was the method, and the copy in TCRdb shows in-frame clones only, minus some. The sample yields thousands of clones, roughly a third seen once. The sequences come from alloreactive CD8+ T cells from a mixed lymphocyte reaction culture, collected before transplantation. The subset is: CFSE-low proliferating T cells sorted from approximately six-day pre-transplant mixed lymphocyte reaction (GvH or HvG direction). Every receptor here comes from a human patient who was an organ donor for intestinal transplantation.

This rearrangement joins TRBV7-2 to TRBJ2-1; 11 bases line up with TRBD2. Germline-derived CDR1 and CDR2 are SGHTA and FQGNSA. The CDR3 has 18 residues. The trim removed 3 bases at V and 12 bases at J, leaving 19 bases unmatched. The CDR3 DNA is TGTGCCAGCAGCTTCCTACTAGCGGGAGACCTCTTTTCAAGCGGGCAGTTCTTC. It codes for CASSFLLAGDLFSSGQFF.

V usage is TRBV4-3 and J usage is TRBJ1-1; D remains ambiguous. CDR1 LGHNA and CDR2 YSLEER come from the germline V gene. The CDR3 length is 14 residues. The ends were cut back, 0 bases at V and 4 bases at J, with 9 bases in the middle. The CDR3: CASSQDREVTEAFF. The CDR3 DNA reads TGCGCCAGCAGCCAAGATCGGGAAGTCACTGAAGCTTTCTTT.

This chain connects TRBV6-1 to TRBJ1-5; D unclear. Per germline, CDR1 MNHNS and CDR2 SASEGT. This CDR3 spans 15 amino acids. V was shortened by 5 bases and J by 14 bases, with 25 bases between the two germline ends. This CDR3 reads CASSSRSATDPGEHF. CDR3 sequence (DNA): TGTGCCAGCAGTTCCCGGTCCGCCACGGATCCCGGGGAGCATTTT.

This clone appeared a few times. CDR3 residues: CASSYVGLAEQETQYF. In DNA form, the CDR3 reads TGTGCCAGCAGTTACGTGGGACTAGCGGAACAAGAGACCCAGTACTTC. The chain couples TRBV6-6 to TRBJ2-5; 11 nucleotides agree with TRBD2. The CDR3 runs to 16 residues. Germline V gene lookup returns CDR1 MNHNY and CDR2 SVGAGI (reference sequence). The V gene end was trimmed by 2 bases and the J gene end by 2 bases; junction bases not matched to a gene: 4.

This clone came up a few times. DNA of the CDR3: TGTGCCAGCAGCTTTGGCAGGGGCGAGCAGTACTTC. Its protein is CASSFGRGEQYF. The rearrangement uses TRBV11-2 and TRBJ2-7, with D perhaps matching TRBD1 (6 bases). With 3 bases removed from V and 6 bases from J, the gap between germline ends came to 9 bases. CDR1 SGHAT and CDR2 FQNNGV come from the germline V gene. CDR3 length: 12 residues.

This chain joins TRBV25-1 and TRBJ2-7; 7 bases are shared with TRBD1. Trimming at V came to 3 bases and at J to 1 base, leaving 6 bases not matched to a gene. The CDR3 is made up of 15 amino acids. The V gene's germline CDR1 is MGHDK and CDR2 SYGVNS. DNA for the CDR3: TGTGCCAGCAGTGATTCCGGGACAGAATCCTACGAGCAGTACTTC. This encodes CASSDSGTESYEQYF.

This clone has only a few counts. The V and J genes are TRBV5-8 and TRBJ2-1, with TRBD1 matching over 8 bases. Trimming removed 3 bases from V and 9 bases from J; junction bases left unmatched: 5. Germline V CDR1 and CDR2: SGHTS, YDEGEE. This CDR3 has 13 amino acids. The CDR3 DNA sequence: TGTGCCAGCAGCTCCCAGGGGGCCGCTGAGCAGTTCTTC. This sequence encodes CASSSQGAAEQFF. Based on the CDR3 plus reference TRBV5-8 and TRBJ2-1, the full variable domain is EAGVTQSPTHLIKTRGQQATLRCSPISGHTSVYWYQQALGLGLQFLLWYDEGEERNRGNFPPRFSGRQFPNYSSELNVNALELEDSALYLCASSSQGAAEQFFGPGTRLTVL.

CDR3 coding DNA: TGTGCCAGCAGCCCCGGGCGGGTTGGACAGGGCCAAGAGACCCAGTACTTC. Encoded protein: CASSPGRVGQGQETQYF. The chain has TRBV21-1 and TRBJ2-5; TRBD1 is taken as the D call from the table, unchecked against the DNA. TRBV21-1 is a documented pseudogene. This CDR3 spans 17 amino acids.

V is TRBV19 and J is TRBJ2-7; D is uncertain. The V end lost 3 bases, the J end lost 4 bases, and 10 bases lay between the germline ends. There are 13 residues in the CDR3. Per germline, CDR1 LNHDA and CDR2 SQIVND (reference sequence). DNA of the CDR3: TGTGCCAGTAGTATCGACTTACCATACGAGCAGTACTTC. It specifies CASSIDLPYEQYF. Together with reference TRBV19 and TRBJ2-7, the CDR3 gives the full variable domain: DGGITQSPKYLFRKEGQNVTLSCEQNLNHDAMYWYRQDPGQGLRLIYYSQIVNDFQKGDIAEGYSVSREKKESFPLTVTSAQKNPTAFYLCASSIDLPYEQYFGPGTRLTVT.